Below, 9 T cell receptor beta chains from the same sample are listed, as sequenced in a study of long-term antiretroviral therapy in people with HIV. Version v3.0 of the immunoSEQ assay was performed at survey level. TCRdb's copy holds only in-frame clones and misses some; the assay was immunoSEQ multiplex PCR. The profile covers some 10,000 clones, with more than 80% appearing a single time and under 20% taken by the ten largest. Material: unsorted PBMCs, obtained 0.7 years after starting antiretroviral therapy. The receptors were gathered from a man in his forties with HIV.

The genes are TRBV5-6 and TRBJ1-4; no clear D. Per the germline V gene, CDR1 is SGHDT and CDR2 is YYEEEE. The V gene lost 1 base and the J gene lost 2 bases, with 15 bases spanning the gap. The CDR3 spans 17 residues. Here the CDR3 reads CASSLRIMSATNEKLFF. The CDR3 bases are TGTGCCAGCAGCTTGCGGATTATGTCGGCGACTAATGAAAAACTGTTTTTT.

The chain is built from TRBV19 and TRBJ1-2; D is undetermined. Germline lookup yields CDR1 LNHDA and CDR2 SQIVND (reference sequence). This CDR3 is 13 amino acids long. Trimming cost V 2 bases and J 8 bases, with 12 bases left between them. The CDR3 sequence is CASSIRNLGGYTF. CDR3 coding DNA: TGTGCCAGTAGTATACGAAATTTGGGCGGCTACACCTTC.

V is TRBV6-1 and J is TRBJ1-6; D unresolved. CDR3 length: 11 residues. The V gene's germline CDR1 is MNHNS and CDR2 SASEGT. Between the trimmed V and J ends, which lost 2 bases and 13 bases, there was a span of 6 bases. CDR3 in DNA: TGTGCCAGCAGTGAATTAATTCCCCTCCACTTT. Translation: CASSELIPLHF.

This clone was counted between two and nine times. The chain combines TRBV28 with TRBJ2-2, with D unclear. Per germline, CDR1 MDHEN and CDR2 SYDVKM. This CDR3 is 13 amino acids long. V was shortened by 6 bases and J by 6 bases, with 11 bases between the two germline ends. The CDR3 coding sequence is TGTGCCAGCAGCCCTACCCGGTCCGGGGAGCTGTTTTTT. It yields the protein CASSPTRSGELFF.

The chain carries TRBV7-3 and TRBJ1-1, with no clear D. This CDR3 is built from 15 residues. Between the trimmed V and J ends, which lost 4 bases and 1 base, there was a span of 13 bases. Germline-derived CDR1 and CDR2 are SGHTA and FQGTGA. DNA of the CDR3: TGTGCCAGCAGCTCCTCGGGAAGTAAGAACACTGAAGCTTTCTTT. Protein: CASSSSGSKNTEAFF.

In DNA form, the CDR3 reads TGTGCCAGCAATGTAGCGGGATCGGCCGGGGAGCTGTTTTTT. It translates to CASNVAGSAGELFF. The rearrangement links TRBV6-6 to TRBJ2-2; 8 nucleotides agree with TRBD2. J was trimmed by 6 bases and V by 7 bases; bases with no gene match: 7. Looked up from germline, CDR1 is MNHNY and CDR2 is SVGAGI (reference sequence). The CDR3 sequence is 14 residues long.

This chain joins TRBV7-3 and TRBJ2-3; D gene uncertain. The V and J ends lost 5 bases and 4 bases respectively, with 16 bases between them. The length of the CDR3 is 15 residues. The germline V gene has CDR1 SGHTA and CDR2 FQGTGA. The CDR3 DNA sequence: TGTGCCAGCAGCGCAACTCTCATCGCCGCAGATACGCAGTATTTT. This encodes CASSATLIAADTQYF.

This chain joins TRBV5-1 and TRBJ2-2, with TRBD2 identical over 7 bases. Germline CDR1 SGHRS, CDR2 YFSETQ. V shed 8 bases, J shed 1 base, and the junction held 2 bases outside the gene matches. CDR3 length equals 13 residues. The chain's CDR3 is CASGRGNTGELFF. In nucleotides, the CDR3 is TGCGCCAGTGGGAGGGGGAACACCGGGGAGCTGTTTTTT. Supplemented by reference TRBV5-1 and TRBJ2-2, the full variable domain reads KAGVTQTPRYLIKTRGQQVTLSCSPISGHRSVSWYQQTPGQGLQFLFEYFSETQRNKGNFPGRFSGRQFSNSRSEMNVSTLELGDSALYLCASGRGNTGELFFGEGSRLTVL.

The rearrangement uses TRBV27 and TRBJ2-5; D uncertain. There are 14 residues in the CDR3. Per the germline V gene, CDR1 is MNHEY and CDR2 is SMNVEV (reference sequence). Trimming cost V 5 bases and J 5 bases, with 15 bases left between them. CDR3 DNA: TGTGCCAGCAGTAGGGCCTACGGTGGGGAGACCCAGTACTTC. Encoded protein: CASSRAYGGETQYF.